This TCR beta chain was identified during a study of cytomegalovirus exposure and HLA in healthy donors. Germline assignment: CDR1 MNHNY and CDR2 SVGAGI (reference sequence). The CDR3 is 14 amino acids. The V gene end was trimmed by 7 bases and the J gene end by 1 base; junction bases not matched to a gene: 6. Amplification used 60 Vbeta primers and 13 Jbeta primers. Profiling relied on immunoSEQ multiplex PCR, and the TCRdb table lists in-frame clones only, not all of them. This sample has roughly 65,000 clones, with about four fifths found just once. This clone is a singleton in its sample. What it binds is unknown. Study-level results: Among the sequence variants, a highly shared cluster was likely an artifact of sequencing.

The TCR originated in a woman between 25 and 40 years old in good health and CMV-seronegative. V is TRBV6-6 and J is TRBJ1-1, with 7 positions matching TRBD1. What was sequenced was PBMCs. The CDR3 sequence is CASIGGGENTEAFF. CDR3 nucleotide sequence: TGTGCCAGCATCGGAGGGGGCGAGAACACTGAAGCTTTCTTT.